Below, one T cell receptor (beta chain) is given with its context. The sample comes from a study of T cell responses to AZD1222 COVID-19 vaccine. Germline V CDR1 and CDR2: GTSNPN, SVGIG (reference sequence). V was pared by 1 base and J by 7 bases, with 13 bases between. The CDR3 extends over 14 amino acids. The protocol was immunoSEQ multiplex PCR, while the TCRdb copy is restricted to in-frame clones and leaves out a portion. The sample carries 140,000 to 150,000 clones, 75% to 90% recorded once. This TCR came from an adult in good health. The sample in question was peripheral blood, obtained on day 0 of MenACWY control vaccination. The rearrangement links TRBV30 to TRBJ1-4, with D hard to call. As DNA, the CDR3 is TGTGCCTGGAGTGGAGGCGGGGTGGCTGAAAAACTGTTTTTT. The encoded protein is CAWSGGGVAEKLFF.